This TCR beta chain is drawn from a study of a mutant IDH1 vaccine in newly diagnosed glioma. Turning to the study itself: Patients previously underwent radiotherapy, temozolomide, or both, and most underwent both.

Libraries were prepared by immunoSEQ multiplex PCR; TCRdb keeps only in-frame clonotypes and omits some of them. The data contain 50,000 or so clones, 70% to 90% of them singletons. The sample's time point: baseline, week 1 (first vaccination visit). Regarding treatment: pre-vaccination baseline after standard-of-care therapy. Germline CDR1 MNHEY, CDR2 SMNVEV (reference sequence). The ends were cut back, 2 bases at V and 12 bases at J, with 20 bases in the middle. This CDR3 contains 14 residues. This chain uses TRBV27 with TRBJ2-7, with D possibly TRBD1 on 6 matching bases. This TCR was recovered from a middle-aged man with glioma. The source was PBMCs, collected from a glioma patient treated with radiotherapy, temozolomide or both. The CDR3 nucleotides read TGTGCCAGCAGTTTAAAGGGGACATCACCAGGGAGGTACTTC. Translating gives CASSLKGTSPGRYF.